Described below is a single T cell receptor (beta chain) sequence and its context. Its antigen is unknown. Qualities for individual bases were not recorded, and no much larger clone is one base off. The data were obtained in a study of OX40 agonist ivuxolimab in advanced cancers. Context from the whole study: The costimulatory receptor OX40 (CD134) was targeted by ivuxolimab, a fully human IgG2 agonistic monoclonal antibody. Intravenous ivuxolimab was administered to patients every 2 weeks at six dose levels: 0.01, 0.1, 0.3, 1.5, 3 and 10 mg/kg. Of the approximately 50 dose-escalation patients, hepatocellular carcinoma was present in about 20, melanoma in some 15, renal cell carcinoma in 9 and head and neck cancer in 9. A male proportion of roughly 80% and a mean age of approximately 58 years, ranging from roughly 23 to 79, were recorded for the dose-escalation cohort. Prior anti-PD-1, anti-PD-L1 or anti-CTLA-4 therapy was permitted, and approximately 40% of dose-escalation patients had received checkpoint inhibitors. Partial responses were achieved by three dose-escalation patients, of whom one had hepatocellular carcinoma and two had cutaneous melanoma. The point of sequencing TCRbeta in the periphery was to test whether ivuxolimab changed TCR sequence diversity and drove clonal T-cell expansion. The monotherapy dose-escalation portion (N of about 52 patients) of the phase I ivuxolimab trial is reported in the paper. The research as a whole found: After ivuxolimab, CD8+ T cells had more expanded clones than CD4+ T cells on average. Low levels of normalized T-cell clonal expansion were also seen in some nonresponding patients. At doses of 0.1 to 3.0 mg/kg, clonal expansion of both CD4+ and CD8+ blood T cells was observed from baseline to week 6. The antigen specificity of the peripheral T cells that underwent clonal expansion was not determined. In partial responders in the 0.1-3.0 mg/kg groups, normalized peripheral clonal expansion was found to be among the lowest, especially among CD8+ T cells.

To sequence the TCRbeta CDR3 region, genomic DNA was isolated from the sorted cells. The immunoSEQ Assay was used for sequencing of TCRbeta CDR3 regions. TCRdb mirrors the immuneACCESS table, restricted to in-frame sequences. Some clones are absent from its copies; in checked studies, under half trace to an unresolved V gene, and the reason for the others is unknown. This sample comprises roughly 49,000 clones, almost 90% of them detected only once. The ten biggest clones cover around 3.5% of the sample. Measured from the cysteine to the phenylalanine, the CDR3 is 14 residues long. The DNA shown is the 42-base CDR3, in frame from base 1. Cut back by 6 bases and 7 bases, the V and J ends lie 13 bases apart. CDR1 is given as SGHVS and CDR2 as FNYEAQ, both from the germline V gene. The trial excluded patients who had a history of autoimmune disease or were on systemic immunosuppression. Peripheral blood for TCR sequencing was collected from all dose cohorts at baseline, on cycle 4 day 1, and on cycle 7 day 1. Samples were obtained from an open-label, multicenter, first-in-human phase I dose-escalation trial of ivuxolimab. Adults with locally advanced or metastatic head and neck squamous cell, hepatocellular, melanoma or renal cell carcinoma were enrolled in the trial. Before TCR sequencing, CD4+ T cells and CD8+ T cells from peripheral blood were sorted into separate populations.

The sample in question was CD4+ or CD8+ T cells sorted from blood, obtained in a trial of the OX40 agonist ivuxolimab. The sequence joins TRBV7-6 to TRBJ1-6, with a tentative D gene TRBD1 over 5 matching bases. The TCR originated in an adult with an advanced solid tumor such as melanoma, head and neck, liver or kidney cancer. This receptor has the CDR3 CASRPGTENSPLHF. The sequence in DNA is TGTGCCAGCAGACCCGGGACCGAGAATTCACCCCTCCACTTT.